This T cell receptor beta chain emerged from a study of blood T cell repertoires in COVID-19. Turning to the study itself: The study drew acute and convalescent COVID-19 samples from the United States, Italy and Spain. PBMCs, B-cell-depleted T cells, or T cells provided the cDNA or gDNA that made up the material.

In the source study's methods: The assay estimated nucleated cells by amplifying reference gene primers. Repertoires were generated with immunoSEQ multiplex PCR, while TCRdb's copy carries only in-frame clones and drops some. That table gives V, J and clone size, and the DNA gave D and trimming. In the table there are some 240,000 clones, roughly 89% of which are singletons. Trimming stripped 2 bases from V and 2 bases from J, with 4 bases between. Germline V CDR1 and CDR2: GTSNPN, SVGIG (reference sequence). This CDR3 has 11 residues. Sequencing input: peripheral blood. The source of this sequence is a woman aged 40 to 50 who had recovered from COVID-19. The chain links TRBV30 to TRBJ2-7; D gene ambiguous. The DNA for the CDR3 is TGTGCCTGGAGTCTTACCTACGAGCAGTACTTC. The encoded protein is CAWSLTYEQYF.